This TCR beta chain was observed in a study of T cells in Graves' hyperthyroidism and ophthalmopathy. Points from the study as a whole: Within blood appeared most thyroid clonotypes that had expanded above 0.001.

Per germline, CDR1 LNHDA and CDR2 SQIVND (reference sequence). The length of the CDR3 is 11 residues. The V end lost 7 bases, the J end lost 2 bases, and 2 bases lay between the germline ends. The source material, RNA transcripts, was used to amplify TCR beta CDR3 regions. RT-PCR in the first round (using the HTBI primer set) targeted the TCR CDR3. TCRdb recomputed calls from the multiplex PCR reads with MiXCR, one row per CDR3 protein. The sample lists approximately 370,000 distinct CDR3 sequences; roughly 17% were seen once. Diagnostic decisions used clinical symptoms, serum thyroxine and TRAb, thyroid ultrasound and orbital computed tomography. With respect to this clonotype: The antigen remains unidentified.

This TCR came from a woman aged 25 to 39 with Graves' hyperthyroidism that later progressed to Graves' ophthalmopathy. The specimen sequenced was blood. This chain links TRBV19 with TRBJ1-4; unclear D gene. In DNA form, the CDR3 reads TGTGCCAGTAAGACTAATGAAAAACTGTTTTTT. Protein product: CASKTNEKLFF.